This TCR beta chain was sequenced during a study of blood T cells in healthy people across ages. Study-wide points: Among long-lived donors, naive CD4+ cells were more numerous and diversity higher than in aged donors.

The CDR3 contains 14 residues. With 6 bases removed from V and 4 bases from J, the gap between germline ends came to 15 bases. CDR1 is MNHEY and CDR2 is SVGEGT in the germline V gene. Comment on this clonotype: What it binds is not known.

The use of a sample-barcoded 5' primer and a J-beta primer mix characterized a second PCR of about 6 to 11 cycles. TCRdb reanalysed the 5' RACE reads using MiXCR and keeps one entry per CDR3 protein. The table shows about 1,800,000 distinct CDR3 sequences, with about 28% occurring only once. V gene TRBV6-2 or TRBV6-3 combines with J gene TRBJ1-2; D might be TRBD1 (6 bases). The specimen was blood. This TCR derives from a woman under 40 in good health. CDR3 in amino acids: CASSAQQGTYGYTF. In DNA, the CDR3 is TGTGCCAGCAGCGCCCAACAGGGAACCTATGGCTACACCTTC.